These 14 T cell receptor beta chains originate from one sample sequenced in a study of blood T cell repertoires in COVID-19. Clones were read by immunoSEQ multiplex PCR, and TCRdb kept only the in-frame ones, dropping some. The sample holds 150,000 to 200,000 clones, around 83% seen once. The sequenced sample consisted of peripheral blood. The receptors originated from a woman aged 65 to 85 with COVID-19, enrolled during active disease.

V and J are TRBV5-6 and TRBJ1-5, with TRBD1 matching over 7 bases. From germline, CDR1 is SGHDT and CDR2 YYEEEE. V dropped 2 bases and J dropped 0; count of bases not matched to a gene: 5. This CDR3 is built from 16 residues. DNA for the CDR3: TGTGCCAGCAGCTTTTACAGGGGCTATAGCAATCAGCCCCAGCATTTT. It is translated as CASSFYRGYSNQPQHF. The full variable domain, its missing parts supplied by reference TRBV5-6 and TRBJ1-5, is DAGVTQSPTHLIKTRGQQVTLRCSPKSGHDTVSWYQQALGQGPQFIFQYYEEEERQRGNFPDRFSGHQFPNYSSELNVNALLLGDSALYLCASSFYRGYSNQPQHFGDGTRLSIL.

This clone appeared a single time. The chain recombines TRBV2 with TRBJ2-1; 8 positions agree with TRBD2. There are 15 residues in the CDR3. V shed 2 bases, J shed 6 bases, and the junction held 6 bases outside the gene matches. Germline lookup yields CDR1 SNHLY and CDR2 FYNNEI. The CDR3 nucleotides are TGTGCCAGCAGTGAAAGGGGACTAGTGGCCAATGAGCAGTTCTTC. It is translated as CASSERGLVANEQFF.

The chain couples TRBV2 to TRBJ1-4; no firm D call. V was clipped by 6 bases and J by 0 bases, with 17 bases between them. This CDR3 contains 17 residues. The germline V gene encodes CDR1 SNHLY and CDR2 FYNNEI. The DNA for the CDR3 is TGTGCCAGCAGCGGTAGCCCCGGGAGGGCAACTAATGAAAAACTGTTTTTT. Translation: CASSGSPGRATNEKLFF.

The genes are TRBV6-5 and TRBJ1-2; TRBD1 matches at 7 bases. The CDR3 consists of 14 residues. Germline V CDR1 and CDR2: MNHEY, SVGAGI. J gave up 7 bases and V 3 bases, and 8 bases lay outside the gene matches. The CDR3 DNA sequence: TGTGCCAGCAGTTATCTAGGGGGCGCGAGTGGCTACACCTTC. Translation gives CASSYLGGASGYTF.

This clone was observed a single time. V is TRBV6-5 and J is TRBJ2-7, with TRBD2 matching over 11 bases. From germline, CDR1 is MNHEY and CDR2 SVGAGI. This CDR3 contains 13 residues. V gave up 9 bases and J gave up 4 bases; unmatched junction bases: 5. The CDR3 nucleotides read TGTGCCAGTCTCGGGACTAGCGGTTACGAGCAGTACTTC. Its translation is CASLGTSGYEQYF.

This chain joins TRBV28 and TRBJ2-1, with 8 positions matching TRBD2. Looked up from germline, CDR1 is MDHEN and CDR2 is SYDVKM. Trimming cost V 4 bases and J 6 bases; bases outside gene matches: 14. The CDR3 consists of 17 residues. CDR3 coding DNA: TGTGCCAGCAGTTCTGCCGCAGGTTTGAGCGGGAGCAATGAGCAGTTCTTC. It is translated as CASSSAAGLSGSNEQFF.

The V gene is TRBV10-2, the J gene TRBJ2-7, with TRBD1 identical over 10 bases. Germline values: CDR1 WSHSY, CDR2 SAAADI. The CDR3 has 13 amino acids. CDR3 sequence: CAACRDRGYEQYF. For the CDR3, the DNA is TGCGCTGCATGCCGGGACAGGGGTTACGAGCAGTACTTC.

This clone has ten or more counts. The chain uses TRBV24-1 and TRBJ2-7, with D maybe TRBD2 (6 bases). V lost 4 bases and J lost 3, with 24 bases in between. Germline CDR1 KGHDR, CDR2 SFDVKD. This CDR3 comprises 18 residues. In nucleotides, the CDR3 is TGTGCCACCAGTGACCCCGACCTTGGGGGGATCGAATTCTACGAGCAGTACTTC. Its protein product is CATSDPDLGGIEFYEQYF.

This clone was counted once. The chain employs TRBV19 and TRBJ1-6; D gene uncertain. CDR1 and CDR2 from the germline V gene are LNHDA and SQIVND (reference sequence). Trimming stripped 4 bases from V and 10 bases from J, with 11 bases between. CDR3 length: 13 amino acids. The CDR3 DNA is TGTGCCAGTAGTACCGGCGGGAAGTCACCCCTCCACTTT. This encodes CASSTGGKSPLHF. The whole variable domain, filled in from reference TRBV19 and TRBJ1-6, reads DGGITQSPKYLFRKEGQNVTLSCEQNLNHDAMYWYRQDPGQGLRLIYYSQIVNDFQKGDIAEGYSVSREKKESFPLTVTSAQKNPTAFYLCASSTGGKSPLHFGNGTRLTVT.

This clone was observed once. The chain recombines TRBV7-6 with TRBJ1-1; D uncertain. Germline-derived CDR1 and CDR2 are SGHVS and FNYEAQ. V was clipped by 3 bases and J by 1 base, with 15 bases between them. The CDR3 totals 16 residues. In nucleotides, the CDR3 is TGTGCCAGCAGCTTTCGGAGCGGGGTTGGGAACACTGAAGCTTTCTTT. Residues: CASSFRSGVGNTEAFF.

This CDR3 is CASSRPSGATDTQYF. The CDR3 nucleotides are TGCGCCAGCAGCCGTCCTAGCGGGGCCACAGATACGCAGTATTTT. V and J are TRBV5-1 and TRBJ2-3; 9 bases match TRBD2. After removal of 4 bases from V and 2 bases from J, the junction contained 5 bases not matched to a gene. Germline CDR1 reads SGHRS; CDR2 reads YFSETQ. The CDR3 consists of 15 residues.

V is TRBV11-3 and J is TRBJ2-7; weak D call: TRBD2 (5 bases). The germline gives CDR1 SGHNT, CDR2 YENEEA. The CDR3 extends over 15 amino acids. V was pared by 0 bases and J by 3 bases, with 12 bases between. CDR3: CASSLDSGLNYEQYF. In DNA form, the CDR3 reads TGTGCCAGCAGCTTAGATTCGGGGTTGAACTACGAGCAGTACTTC.

This sequence joins TRBV3-1 (or the pseudogene TRBV3-2) and TRBJ2-1; a possible D gene is TRBD2 (5 bases). This CDR3 has 12 residues. Per the germline V gene, CDR1 is LGHDT and CDR2 is YNNKEL (reference sequence). Trimming removed 8 bases from V and 7 bases from J, with 12 bases in between. The CDR3 DNA is TGTGCCAGCTGGGGTCGGGGAAATGAGCAGTTCTTC. Its protein is CASWGRGNEQFF.

The gene calls are TRBV18 and TRBJ2-1; the D gene is possibly TRBD2 (6 bases). Germline CDR1 reads KGHSH; CDR2 reads LQKENI. The CDR3 is 15 amino acids. Deletions cut 2 bases from V and 5 bases from J, with 13 bases between. CDR3 coding DNA: TGTGCCAGCTCACCAACTGGCGGGATGGACAATGAGCAGTTCTTC. Protein: CASSPTGGMDNEQFF.